Listed below are T cell receptor beta chains from one sample, sequenced in a study of sequential checkpoint blockade in melanoma. The table came from immunoSEQ multiplex PCR; TCRdb's copy has only in-frame clones and leaves some out. The data show tens of thousands of clones, with roughly nine tenths seen just once and around 13% held by the top ten. Sequences were derived from CD8+ T cells sorted from blood (inferred from file names), sampled from a patient given nivolumab and ipilimumab in sequence. The receptors come from a human donor with melanoma. The CDR3 runs from the conserved cysteine through the conserved F or W. The D gene is left open where the match is weak. Size is omitted from some rows. Given values are once, few, many or a class for expanded clones.

>-|-|TRBV12-2|TRBJ1-1
TGTGCAAGTCGCTTAGTAATGAGCCACCGGAACACTGAAGCTTTCTTT
CASRLVMSHRNTEAFF
>-|-|TRBV30|TRBJ1-2
TGTGCCTGGAGAGAAGCTGGGGACATAAATGGCTACACCTTC
CAWREAGDINGYTF
>-|-|TRBV9|TRBJ2-4
TGTGCCAGCAGCGAACAGGGTTGGGGCAAAAACATTCAGTACTTC
CASSEQGWGKNIQYF
>-|-|TRBV19|TRBJ1-5
TGTGCCAGTAGTATATCAGAACAGCCCCAGCATTTT
CASSISEQPQHF
>TRBD1|-|TRBV5-1|TRBJ1-1
TGCGCCAGCAGCTCTACAGGGGGTTTGAGATACACTGAAGCTTTCTTT
CASSSTGGLRYTEAFF
>TRBD1|-|TRBV7-3|TRBJ2-2
TGTGCCAGCAGCTCGGGGGACAGGGCCTCCGGGGAGCTGTTTTTT
CASSSGDRASGELFF
>-|-|TRBV5-6|TRBJ2-3
TGTGCCAGCAGCTTATCTCGCGGGTATCGCACAGATACGCAGTATTTT
CASSLSRGYRTDTQYF
>-|-|TRBV19|TRBJ1-1
TGTGCCAGTAGTATGTCTCCGAACACTGAAGCTTTCTTT
CASSMSPNTEAFF
>TRBD2|-|TRBV11-2|TRBJ2-7
TGTGCCAGCAGCTTAACCCCTGATAGCGGGAGGGTCCCCTACGAGCAGTACTTC
CASSLTPDSGRVPYEQYF
>-|-|TRBV7-9|TRBJ2-1
TGTGCCAGCCGCAGTCCCCTCTACAATGAGCAGTTCTTC
CASRSPLYNEQFF
>TRBD2|-|TRBV27|TRBJ2-2
TGTGCCAGCAAGAGTTGGGCGGGAGTAGGCGGGGAGCTGTTTTTT
CASKSWAGVGGELFF
>-|-|TRBV21-1|TRBJ1-1
TGTGCCAGAAAGGAGTACAGGGGGCTGAACACTGAAGCTTTCTTT
CARKEYRGLNTEAFF
>TRBD1|few|TRBV19|TRBJ1-1
TGTGCCAGTAGTCCCCCGACAGGGGTGGCGAACACTGAAGCTTTCTTT
CASSPPTGVANTEAFF
>TRBD1|-|TRBV7-3|TRBJ2-7
TGTGCCAGCAGCCTCCTACTTTCCGGGACAGGAGGGGAGCAGTACTTC
CASSLLLSGTGGEQYF
>-|-|TRBV13|TRBJ1-1
TGTGCCAGCAGTAGAACAGCCATGAACACTGAAGCTTTCTTT
CASSRTAMNTEAFF
>-|-|TRBV5-6|TRBJ2-3
TGTGCCAGCAGCTTGACTCCAGAGGGCACAGATACGCAGTATTTT
CASSLTPEGTDTQYF
>TRBD1|-|TRBV15|TRBJ1-2
TGTGCCACCAGCAGACATAGGACAGGGGGCGATGGCTACACCTTC
CATSRHRTGGDGYTF
>-|-|TRBV19|TRBJ1-3
TGTGCCAGTAGTCTTCTTGCCGGGACATCCTCTGGAAACACCATATATTTT
CASSLLAGTSSGNTIYF
>-|-|TRBV25-1|TRBJ2-2
TGTGCCAGCGGAATCAGAGGCACCGGGGAGCTGTTTTTT
CASGIRGTGELFF
>-|-|TRBV7-6|TRBJ2-5
TGTGCCAGCAGCTCACTCGAAGAGACCCAGTACTTC
CASSSLEETQYF
>-|few|TRBV14|TRBJ1-2
TGTGCCAGCAGCCCCAAAGGGGTATGGTACTATGGCTACACCTTC
CASSPKGVWYYGYTF
>TRBD1|few|TRBV7-9|TRBJ1-4
TGTGCCAGCAGCTTTGGGACAGGGGACCTGTTTTTT
CASSFGTGDLFF
>TRBD2|few|TRBV13|TRBJ2-2
TGTGCCAGCAGCTGGGGGACTAGTTGGACCACCGGGGAGCTGTTTTTT
CASSWGTSWTTGELFF
>-|-|TRBV7-8|TRBJ1-2
TGTGCCAGCAGCCTCACAGGGAACCCCGATGGCTACACCTTC
CASSLTGNPDGYTF
>-|-|TRBV9|TRBJ2-5
TGTGCCAGCAGCCATGAGGGCAGGTTGAGTGGTTGGTCCCAAGAGACCCAGTACTTC
CASSHEGRLSGWSQETQYF
>TRBD1|-|TRBV27|TRBJ1-6
TGTGCCAGCAGTTTATGGGGGACAGCACCCCTCCACTTT
CASSLWGTAPLHF
>-|-|TRBV19|TRBJ1-1
TGTGCCAGTAGTATCGGCGGGGGTACTGAAGCTTTCTTT
CASSIGGGTEAFF
>-|-|TRBV6-5|TRBJ2-5
TGTGCCAGCAGTTTAGGGGGTATCCAAGAGACCCAGTACTTC
CASSLGGIQETQYF
>-|-|TRBV7-2|TRBJ2-6
TGTGCCAGCAGCTTGCTAGCGAGCGGGGCCAACGTCCTGACTTTC
CASSLLASGANVLTF
>-|-|TRBV6-7|TRBJ1-2
TGTGCCAGCAGTTGCTTTAAGGAATCGTCAGAGGCAGAGGACTATGGCTACACCTTC
CASSCFKESSEAEDYGYTF